This T cell receptor beta chain was sequenced during a study of pediatric ulcerative colitis. Study-wide findings and caveats: Some T cells in rectal biopsies may come from blood, especially with overt colitis. Repertoires came from total lymphocyte DNA, not specific subsets. Ulcerative colitis patients shared more blood-rectal clones than controls.

Rectal tissue came from one to two pinch biopsies taken at colonoscopy. Sequencing used immunoSEQ multiplex PCR; TCRdb keeps in-frame clones, though not all of them. The sample has tens of thousands of clones, roughly 70% seen once; the top ten hold around 9.1%. On this clone: Antigen: not known.

The sequencing input was gut tissue. The receptor's source is a boy aged 5-17 years with severe ulcerative colitis.

CDR3 nucleotides: TGTGCCAGCAGTCTAAGCATAGGGACCCAGAAGGAAGACTATGGCTACACCTTC. It codes for CASSLSIGTQKEDYGYTF. The gene calls are TRBV25-1 and TRBJ1-2; tentatively, D is TRBD1 (5 bases). V was cut by 5 bases and J by 3 bases, with 25 bases left in between. The germline gives CDR1 MGHDK, CDR2 SYGVNS. This CDR3 comprises 18 residues.